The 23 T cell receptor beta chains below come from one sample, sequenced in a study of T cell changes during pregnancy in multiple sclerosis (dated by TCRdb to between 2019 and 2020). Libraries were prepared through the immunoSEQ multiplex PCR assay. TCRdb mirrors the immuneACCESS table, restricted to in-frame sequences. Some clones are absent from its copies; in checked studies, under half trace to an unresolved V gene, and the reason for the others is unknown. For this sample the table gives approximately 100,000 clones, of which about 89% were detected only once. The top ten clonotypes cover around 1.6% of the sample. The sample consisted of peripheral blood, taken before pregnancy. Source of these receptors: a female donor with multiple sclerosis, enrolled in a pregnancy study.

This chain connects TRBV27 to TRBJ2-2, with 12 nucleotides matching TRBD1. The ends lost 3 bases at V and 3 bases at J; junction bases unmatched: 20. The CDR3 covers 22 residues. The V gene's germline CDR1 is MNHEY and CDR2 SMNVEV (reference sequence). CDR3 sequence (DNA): TGTGCCAGCAGTTTCGGGACAGGGGGCGTGAGAGGAGTCCCCAAATACACCGGGGAGCTGTTTTTT. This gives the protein CASSFGTGGVRGVPKYTGELFF.

CDR3 residues: CASSDRGTDTQYF. CDR3 DNA: TGTGCCAGTAGTGATAGAGGGACAGATACGCAGTATTTT. The chain recombines TRBV19 with TRBJ2-3; possible D gene TRBD2, 5 bases. Germline CDR1 is LNHDA and CDR2 is SQIVND (reference sequence). V dropped 5 bases and J dropped 3 bases, with 9 bases sitting between them. This CDR3 has 13 amino acids.

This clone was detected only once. The CDR3 loop reads CASSLGVGGAPNQPQHF. The CDR3 region has the DNA TGTGCCAGCAGCTTGGGAGTAGGAGGGGCCCCCAATCAGCCCCAGCATTTT. The chain recombines TRBV5-5 with TRBJ1-5, with D perhaps matching TRBD1 (5 bases). This CDR3 comprises 17 residues. Germline CDR1 is SGHKS and CDR2 is YYEKEE (reference sequence). The V end lost 0 bases, the J end lost 3 bases, and 16 bases lay between the germline ends.

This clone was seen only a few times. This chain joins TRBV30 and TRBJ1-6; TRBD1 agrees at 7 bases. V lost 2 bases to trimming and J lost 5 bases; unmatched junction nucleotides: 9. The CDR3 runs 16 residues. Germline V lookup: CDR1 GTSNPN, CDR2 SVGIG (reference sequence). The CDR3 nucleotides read TGTGCCTGGAGTAACCCAGACAGGGTCAATAATTCACCCCTCCACTTT. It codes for CAWSNPDRVNNSPLHF.

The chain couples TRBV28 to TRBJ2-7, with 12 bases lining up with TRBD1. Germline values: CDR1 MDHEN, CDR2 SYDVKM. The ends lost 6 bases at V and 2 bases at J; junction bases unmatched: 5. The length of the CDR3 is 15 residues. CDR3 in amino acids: CASRPGTGGPYEQYF. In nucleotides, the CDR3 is TGTGCCAGCAGACCCGGGACAGGGGGCCCCTACGAGCAGTACTTC. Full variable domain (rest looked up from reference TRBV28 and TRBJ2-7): DVKVTQSSRYLVKRTGEKVFLECVQDMDHENMFWYRQDPGLGLRLIYFSYDVKMKEKGDIPEGYSVSREKKERFSLILESASTNQTSMYLCASRPGTGGPYEQYFGPGTRLTVT.

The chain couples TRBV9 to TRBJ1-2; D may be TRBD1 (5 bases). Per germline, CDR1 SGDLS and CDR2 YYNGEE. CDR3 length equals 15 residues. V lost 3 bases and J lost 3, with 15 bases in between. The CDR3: CASSATGILDYGYTF. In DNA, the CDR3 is TGTGCCAGCAGCGCAACAGGCATTTTAGACTATGGCTACACCTTC.

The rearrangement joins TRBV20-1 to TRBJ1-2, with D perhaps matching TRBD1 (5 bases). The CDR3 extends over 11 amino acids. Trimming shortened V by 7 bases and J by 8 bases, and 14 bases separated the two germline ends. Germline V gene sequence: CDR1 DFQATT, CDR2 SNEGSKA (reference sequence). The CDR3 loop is CSVSQGRGYTF. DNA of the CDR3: TGCAGTGTTTCCCAGGGAAGGGGCTACACCTTC.

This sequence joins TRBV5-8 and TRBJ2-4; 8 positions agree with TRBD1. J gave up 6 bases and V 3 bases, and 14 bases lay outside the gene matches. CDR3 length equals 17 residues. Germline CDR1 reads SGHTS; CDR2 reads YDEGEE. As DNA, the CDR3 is TGTGCCAGCAGCTCCCGGGACAGGCCAATGCGTAGAAACATTCAGTACTTC. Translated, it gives CASSSRDRPMRRNIQYF.

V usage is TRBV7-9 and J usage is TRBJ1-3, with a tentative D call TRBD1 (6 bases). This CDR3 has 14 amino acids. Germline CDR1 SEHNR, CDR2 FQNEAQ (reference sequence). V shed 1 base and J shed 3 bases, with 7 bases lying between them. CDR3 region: CASSLVQGGNTIYF. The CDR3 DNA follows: TGTGCCAGCAGCTTAGTACAGGGTGGAAACACCATATATTTT.

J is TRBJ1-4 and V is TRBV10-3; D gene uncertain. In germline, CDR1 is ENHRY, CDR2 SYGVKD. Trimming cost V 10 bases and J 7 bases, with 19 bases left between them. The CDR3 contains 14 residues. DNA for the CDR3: TGTGCCACCAAGGGCGGGGAGAAGGCTGAAAAACTGTTTTTT. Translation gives CATKGGEKAEKLFF.

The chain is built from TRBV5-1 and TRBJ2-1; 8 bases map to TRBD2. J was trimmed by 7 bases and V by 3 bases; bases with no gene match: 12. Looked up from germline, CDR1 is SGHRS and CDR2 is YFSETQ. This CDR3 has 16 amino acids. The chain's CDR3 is CASSSESGSLGNEQFF. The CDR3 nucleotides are TGCGCCAGCAGCTCAGAGAGCGGGAGCCTGGGGAATGAGCAGTTCTTC.

CDR3 DNA sequence: TGTGCCAGCAGCCCTAGCGGGAGGGATGACAATGAGCAGTTCTTC. It is translated as CASSPSGRDDNEQFF. V gene TRBV7-8 combines with J gene TRBJ2-1; 12 nucleotides align to TRBD2. Germline V CDR1 and CDR2: SGHVS, FQNEAQ. CDR3 length: 15 amino acids. V lost 5 bases, J lost 5 bases, and 4 bases stayed unmatched.

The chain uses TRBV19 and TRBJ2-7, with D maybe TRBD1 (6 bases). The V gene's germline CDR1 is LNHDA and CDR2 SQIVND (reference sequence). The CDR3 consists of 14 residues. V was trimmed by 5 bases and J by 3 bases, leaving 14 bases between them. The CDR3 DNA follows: TGTGCCAGTAGTTCGGACAGCGTAGACTACGAGCAGTACTTC. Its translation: CASSSDSVDYEQYF. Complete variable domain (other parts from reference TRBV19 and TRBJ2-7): DGGITQSPKYLFRKEGQNVTLSCEQNLNHDAMYWYRQDPGQGLRLIYYSQIVNDFQKGDIAEGYSVSREKKESFPLTVTSAQKNPTAFYLCASSSDSVDYEQYFGPGTRLTVT.

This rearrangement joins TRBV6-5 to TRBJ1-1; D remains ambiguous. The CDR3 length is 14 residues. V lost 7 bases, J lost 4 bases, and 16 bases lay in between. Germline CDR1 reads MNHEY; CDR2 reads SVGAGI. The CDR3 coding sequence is TGTGCCAGCACTGAGGCGGGAAGGAGCACTGAAGCTTTCTTT. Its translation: CASTEAGRSTEAFF.

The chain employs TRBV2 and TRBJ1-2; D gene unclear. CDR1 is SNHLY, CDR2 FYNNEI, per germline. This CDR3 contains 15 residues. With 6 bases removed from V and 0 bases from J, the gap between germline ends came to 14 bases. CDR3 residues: CASRGQALTNYGYTF. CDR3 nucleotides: TGTGCCAGCAGGGGCCAGGCGCTCACTAACTATGGCTACACCTTC.

This CDR3 is CASSFTHWQPQGQPQHF. In DNA, the CDR3 is TGTGCCAGCAGTTTCACCCATTGGCAACCGCAGGGTCAGCCCCAGCATTTT. The rearrangement joins TRBV28 to TRBJ1-5; the D gene is possibly TRBD1 (5 bases). The CDR3 loop spans 17 amino acids. V was cut by 3 bases and J by 6 bases, with 21 bases left in between. The germline gives CDR1 MDHEN, CDR2 SYDVKM. The whole variable domain, filled in from reference TRBV28 and TRBJ1-5, reads DVKVTQSSRYLVKRTGEKVFLECVQDMDHENMFWYRQDPGLGLRLIYFSYDVKMKEKGDIPEGYSVSREKKERFSLILESASTNQTSMYLCASSFTHWQPQGQPQHFGDGTRLSIL.

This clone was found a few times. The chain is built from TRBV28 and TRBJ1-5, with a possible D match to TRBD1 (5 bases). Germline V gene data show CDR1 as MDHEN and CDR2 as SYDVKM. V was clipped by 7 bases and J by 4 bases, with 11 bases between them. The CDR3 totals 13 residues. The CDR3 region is CASIKGPNQPQHF. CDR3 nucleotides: TGTGCCAGCATTAAGGGGCCTAATCAGCCCCAGCATTTT.

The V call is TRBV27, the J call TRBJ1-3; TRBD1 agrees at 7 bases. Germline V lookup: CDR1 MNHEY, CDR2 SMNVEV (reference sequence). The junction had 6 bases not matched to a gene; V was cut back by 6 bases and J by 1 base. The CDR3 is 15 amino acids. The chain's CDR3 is CASRPTGRSGNTIYF. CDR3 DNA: TGTGCCAGCAGACCGACAGGGCGATCTGGAAACACCATATATTTT.

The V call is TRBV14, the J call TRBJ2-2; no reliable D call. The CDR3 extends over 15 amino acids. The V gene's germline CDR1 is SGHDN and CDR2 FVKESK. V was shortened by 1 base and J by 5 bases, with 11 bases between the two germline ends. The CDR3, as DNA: TGTGCCAGCAGCCAAGGAACCACGAGAACCGGGGAGCTGTTTTTT. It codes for CASSQGTTRTGELFF.

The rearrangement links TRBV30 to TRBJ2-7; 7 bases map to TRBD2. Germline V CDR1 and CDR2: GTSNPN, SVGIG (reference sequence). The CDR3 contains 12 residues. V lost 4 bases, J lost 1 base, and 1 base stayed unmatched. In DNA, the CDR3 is TGTGCCTGGACTAGCGGTTCCTACGAGCAGTACTTC. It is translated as CAWTSGSYEQYF.

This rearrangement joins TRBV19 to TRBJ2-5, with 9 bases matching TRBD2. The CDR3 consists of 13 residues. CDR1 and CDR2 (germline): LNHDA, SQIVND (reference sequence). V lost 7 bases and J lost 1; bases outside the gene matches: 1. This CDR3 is CASKTSGQETQYF. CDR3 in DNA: TGTGCCAGTAAGACTAGCGGCCAAGAGACCCAGTACTTC.

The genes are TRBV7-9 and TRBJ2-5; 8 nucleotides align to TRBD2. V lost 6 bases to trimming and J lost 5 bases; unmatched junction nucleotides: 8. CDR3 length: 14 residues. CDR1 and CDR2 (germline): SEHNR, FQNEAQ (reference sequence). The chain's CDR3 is CASRQDPGGETQYF. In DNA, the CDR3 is TGTGCCAGCAGACAAGATCCGGGGGGGGAGACCCAGTACTTC.

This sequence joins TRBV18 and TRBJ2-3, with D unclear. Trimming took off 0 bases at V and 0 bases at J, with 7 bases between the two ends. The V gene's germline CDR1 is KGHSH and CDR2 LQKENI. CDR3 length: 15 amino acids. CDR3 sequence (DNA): TGTGCCAGCTCACCACCGGCACATAGCACAGATACGCAGTATTTT. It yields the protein CASSPPAHSTDTQYF.